This T cell receptor (beta chain) stems from a study of T cell repertoires in cytomegalovirus infection. Study at large: TCR beta signatures that were public indicated CMV infection and matching HLA type.

TCRdb called the reads again in MiXCR, with one record for every CDR3 protein. Of approximately 400,000 distinct CDR3 sequences detected, roughly a third appear once; the ten largest clones hold approximately 13%. This CDR3 is 12 amino acids long. V was shortened by 9 bases and J by 1 base, with 10 bases between the two germline ends. The V gene's germline CDR1 is MNHGY and CDR2 SAAAGT. The sample consisted of PBMCs. The clonotype originates from a human donor in good health (CMV status not recorded). Some clones in this sample may be carry-over from other donors' samples. The chain carries TRBV6-8 and TRBJ2-7, with a tentative D call TRBD2 (6 bases). CDR3 DNA sequence: TGTGCCAGTGGAGGGCAGTCCTACGAGCAGTACTTC. Residues: CASGGQSYEQYF.